The source of this TCR beta chain is a study of radiotherapy plus CTLA-4 blockade in lung cancer. Study observations and caveats: TCR clones of tumor origin grew in blood after radiotherapy plus ipilimumab.

CDR1 SGHRS and CDR2 YFSETQ come from the germline V gene. This CDR3 is built from 15 residues. V lost 3 bases to trimming and J lost 3 bases; unmatched junction nucleotides: 2. TCRdb keeps only in-frame clones here, not all; method: immunoSEQ multiplex PCR. The table records about 45,000 clones, 55% to 80% of them present only once. In the case of this clone: Antigen unknown.

The sequenced sample was peripheral blood, obtained from a patient treated with radiotherapy plus ipilimumab. The receptor's source is a human donor with non-small cell lung cancer who had a partial response to radiotherapy plus ipilimumab. This chain connects TRBV5-1 to TRBJ2-2, with 10 positions matching TRBD1. The CDR3 nucleotides read TGCGCCAGCAGCTGGGACAGGGGCGACACCGGGGAGCTGTTTTTT. Its protein is CASSWDRGDTGELFF.